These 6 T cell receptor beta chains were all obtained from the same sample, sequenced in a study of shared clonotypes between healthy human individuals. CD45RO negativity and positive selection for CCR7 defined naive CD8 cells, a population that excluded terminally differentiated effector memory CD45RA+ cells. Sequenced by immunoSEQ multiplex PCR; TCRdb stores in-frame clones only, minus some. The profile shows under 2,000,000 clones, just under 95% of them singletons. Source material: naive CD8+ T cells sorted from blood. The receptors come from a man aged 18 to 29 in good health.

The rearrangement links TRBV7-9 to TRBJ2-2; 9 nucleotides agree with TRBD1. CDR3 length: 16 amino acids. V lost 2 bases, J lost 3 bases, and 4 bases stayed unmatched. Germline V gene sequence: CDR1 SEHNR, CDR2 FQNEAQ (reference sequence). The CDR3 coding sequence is TGTGCCAGCAGCTTAATACAGGGGGCATACACCGGGGAGCTGTTTTTT. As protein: CASSLIQGAYTGELFF.

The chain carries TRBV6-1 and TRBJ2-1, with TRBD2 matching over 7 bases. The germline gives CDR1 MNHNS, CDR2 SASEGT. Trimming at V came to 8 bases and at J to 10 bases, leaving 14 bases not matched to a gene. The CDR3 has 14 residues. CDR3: CASRFRDYHQEQFF. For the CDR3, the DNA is TGTGCCAGCCGCTTCCGGGACTATCATCAGGAGCAGTTCTTC.

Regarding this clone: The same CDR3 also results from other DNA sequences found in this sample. CDR3 bases: TGTGCCAGCAGCCCACGGACAGATTACAATGAGCAGTTCTTC. It codes for CASSPRTDYNEQFF. The chain combines TRBV7-9 with TRBJ2-1; tentative D call: TRBD1 (6 bases). The germline V gene encodes CDR1 SEHNR and CDR2 FQNEAQ (reference sequence). Trimming removed 5 bases at V and 4 bases at J, with 12 bases between. CDR3 size: 14 residues.

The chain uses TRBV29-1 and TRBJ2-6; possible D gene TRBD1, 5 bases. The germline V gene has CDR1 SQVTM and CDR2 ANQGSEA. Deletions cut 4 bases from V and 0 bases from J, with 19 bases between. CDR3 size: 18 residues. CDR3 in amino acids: CSVGFDSDLSSGANVLTF. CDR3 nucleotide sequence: TGCAGCGTTGGGTTTGACAGCGACCTTAGCTCTGGGGCCAACGTCCTGACTTTC.

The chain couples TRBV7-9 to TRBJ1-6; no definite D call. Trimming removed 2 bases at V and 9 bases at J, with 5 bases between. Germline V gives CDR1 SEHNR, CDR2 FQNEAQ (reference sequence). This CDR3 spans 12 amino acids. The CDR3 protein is CASSLIGSPLHF. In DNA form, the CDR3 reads TGTGCCAGCAGCTTAATCGGTTCACCCCTCCACTTT.

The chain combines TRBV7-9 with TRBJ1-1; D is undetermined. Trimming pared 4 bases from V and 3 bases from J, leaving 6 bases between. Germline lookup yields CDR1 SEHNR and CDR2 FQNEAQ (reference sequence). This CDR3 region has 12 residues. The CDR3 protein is CASSWRDTEAFF. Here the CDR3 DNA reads TGTGCCAGCAGCTGGAGGGACACTGAAGCTTTCTTT.